These 15 T cell receptor beta chains came from one sample sequenced in a study of human T cells and chemical hapten exposure. Individual cDNA molecules (in the library) carried attached unique molecular identifiers. TCRdb called the reads again in MiXCR, with one record for every CDR3 protein. The sample has about 120,000 distinct CDR3 sequences, roughly 8.5% seen once. RNA extraction used unfractionated whole blood as the source of total RNA. The sequencing input was whole blood. The source of these receptors is a human donor in good health. Some clones in this sample may be carry-over from other donors' samples.

The rearrangement joins TRBV27 to TRBJ1-5, with D hard to call. Germline V gives CDR1 MNHEY, CDR2 SMNVEV (reference sequence). This CDR3 spans 14 amino acids. V was pared by 5 bases and J by 1 base, with 9 bases between. CDR3 region: CASSTSGSNQPQHF. CDR3 coding DNA: TGTGCCAGCAGTACCAGTGGGAGCAATCAGCCCCAGCATTTT.

There are many counts of this clonotype. This rearrangement joins TRBV29-1 to TRBJ2-1; 9 bases line up with TRBD1. The V segment lost 5 bases and the J segment 0 bases; nucleotides outside the gene matches: 5. Germline loops: CDR1 SQVTM, CDR2 ANQGSEA. The CDR3 loop spans 15 amino acids. This chain's CDR3 is CSVRDRESSYNEQFF. The CDR3 DNA is TGCAGCGTTAGGGACAGGGAAAGCTCCTACAATGAGCAGTTCTTC.

This clonotype came up many times. The junction does not match germline at one end; this may be a read error. CDR3 sequence: CSARDPTNTEAFF. CDR3 nucleotide sequence: TGCAGTGCTAGAGATCCAACGAACACTGAAGCGTTCTTT. The chain links TRBV20-1 to TRBJ1-1; D not certain. CDR3 length: 13 residues. Germline CDR1 is DFQATT and CDR2 is SNEGSKA (reference sequence).

This clonotype occurred many times. The V and J genes are TRBV20-1 and TRBJ2-5; 12 bases align to TRBD1. The CDR3 is made up of 13 amino acids. Germline CDR1 reads DFQATT; CDR2 reads SNEGSKA (reference sequence). Losses at the gene ends were 7 bases for V and 5 bases for J; bases not matched to a gene: 5. In nucleotides, the CDR3 is TGCAGTGGGGACAGGGGGCAAGGGGAGACCCAGTACTTC. Its translation: CSGDRGQGETQYF.

The rearrangement uses TRBV19 and TRBJ1-5, with D perhaps TRBD1 (5 bases). Germline-derived CDR1 and CDR2 are LNHDA and SQIVND (reference sequence). The length of the CDR3 is 13 residues. V lost 6 bases and J 3 bases, leaving 9 bases between the germline ends. The CDR3 spells CASSRQYNQPQHF. The CDR3 nucleotides are TGTGCCAGTAGCCGACAGTACAATCAGCCCCAGCATTTT. Filled out from reference TRBV19 and TRBJ1-5, the complete variable domain reads DGGITQSPKYLFRKEGQNVTLSCEQNLNHDAMYWYRQDPGQGLRLIYYSQIVNDFQKGDIAEGYSVSREKKESFPLTVTSAQKNPTAFYLCASSRQYNQPQHFGDGTRLSIL.

This clonotype was seen only a few times. This sequence joins TRBV7-9 and TRBJ1-1; D remains ambiguous. Trimming shortened V by 4 bases and J by 4 bases, and 10 bases separated the two germline ends. Germline-derived CDR1 and CDR2 are SEHNR and FQNEAQ (reference sequence). The CDR3 length is 13 residues. The CDR3 DNA follows: TGTGCCAGCAGCTCTGCTAAGGTCACTGAAGCTTTCTTT. Protein product: CASSSAKVTEAFF. The variable domain in full, completed from reference TRBV7-9 and TRBJ1-1, reads DTGVSQNPRHKITKRGQNVTFRCDPISEHNRLYWYRQTLGQGPEFLTYFQNEAQLEKSRLLSDRFSAERPKGSFSTLEIQRTEQGDSAMYLCASSSAKVTEAFFGQGTRLTVV.

This clonotype was detected only a few times. The chain is built from TRBV20-1 and TRBJ2-3, with D unclear. Germline V gene sequence: CDR1 DFQATT, CDR2 SNEGSKA (reference sequence). V was shortened by 1 base and J by 2 bases, with 7 bases between the two germline ends. The CDR3 runs to 13 residues. The CDR3 region has the DNA TGCAGTGCTAGAGCCAGGTCCACAGATACGCAGTATTTT. Translation gives CSARARSTDTQYF.

This clonotype was observed many times. V and J are TRBV5-1 and TRBJ1-1; weak D call: TRBD1 (5 bases). This CDR3 region has 13 residues. Germline V lookup: CDR1 SGHRS, CDR2 YFSETQ. Deletions cut 7 bases from V and 5 bases from J, with 15 bases between. The CDR3 DNA sequence: TGCGCCAGCCTGGGAAGGGACGGGACTGAAGCTTTCTTT. As protein: CASLGRDGTEAFF.

This clonotype showed up just a few times. This chain uses TRBV5-1 with TRBJ2-3; D might be TRBD2 (6 bases). Germline lookup yields CDR1 SGHRS and CDR2 YFSETQ. Trimming removed 0 bases from V and 4 bases from J, with 9 bases in between. The CDR3 sequence is 14 residues long. The CDR3, as DNA: TGCGCCAGCAGCTTGGGACTAGGGGCAGATACGCAGTATTTT. Its translation: CASSLGLGADTQYF.

This clonotype was picked up many times. As DNA, the CDR3 is TGTGCCAGCAGTTACGGGACAGGGAGTACTGAAGCTTTCTTT. This encodes CASSYGTGSTEAFF. V usage is TRBV6-2 or TRBV6-3 and J usage is TRBJ1-1; 9 nucleotides agree with TRBD1. V was clipped by 2 bases and J by 5 bases; unmatched bases: 3. Per germline, CDR1 MNHEY and CDR2 SVGEGT. This CDR3 spans 14 amino acids.

This clonotype was detected only a few times. This chain connects TRBV27 to TRBJ2-3; D unresolved. Germline assignment: CDR1 MNHEY and CDR2 SMNVEV (reference sequence). The CDR3 spans 13 residues. V dropped 3 bases and J dropped 0 bases, with 4 bases sitting between them. The CDR3 nucleotides are TGTGCCAGCAGTTTCTCTAGCACAGATACGCAGTATTTT. Protein product: CASSFSSTDTQYF.

This clonotype came up a few times. The chain is built from TRBV12-3 or TRBV12-4 and TRBJ2-7, with D tentatively TRBD1 (6 bases). This CDR3 is built from 14 residues. Trimming took off 5 bases at V and 4 bases at J, with 15 bases between the two ends. The CDR3 spells CASSHRGRGYEQYF. The CDR3 DNA reads as TGTGCCAGCAGTCATAGGGGAAGGGGGTACGAGCAGTACTTC.

The V gene is TRBV14, the J gene TRBJ2-1; TRBD1 might be the D (6 bases). Germline V gene data show CDR1 as SGHDN and CDR2 as FVKESK. This CDR3 is 15 amino acids long. V lost 1 base and J 5 bases, leaving 12 bases between the germline ends. CDR3 residues: CASSQAGARNNEQFF. CDR3 DNA sequence: TGTGCCAGCAGCCAAGCAGGGGCGAGGAACAATGAGCAGTTCTTC.

This clonotype was recorded many times. The chain carries TRBV27 and TRBJ2-1; 10 bases are shared with TRBD2. The length of the CDR3 is 15 residues. Per germline, CDR1 MNHEY and CDR2 SMNVEV (reference sequence). V gave up 4 bases and J gave up 2 bases; unmatched junction bases: 2. CDR3 region: CASSSGLAAYNEQFF. CDR3 DNA: TGTGCCAGCAGTTCTGGACTAGCGGCCTACAATGAGCAGTTCTTC.

This clonotype was counted at least ten times. The V and J genes are TRBV7-9 and TRBJ2-1; weak D call: TRBD2 (5 bases). V was cut by 1 base and J by 8 bases, with 12 bases left in between. The CDR3 extends over 14 amino acids. CDR1 SEHNR and CDR2 FQNEAQ come from the germline V gene (reference sequence). CDR3 sequence reads: CASSLVSGSDEQFF. CDR3 DNA sequence: TGTGCCAGCAGCTTAGTCTCTGGGAGCGATGAGCAGTTCTTC.